This T cell receptor (beta chain) was obtained from a study of blood T cell repertoires in COVID-19. The length of the CDR3 is 12 residues. The V gene end was trimmed by 3 bases and the J gene end by 11 bases; junction bases not matched to a gene: 8. In germline, CDR1 is GTSNPN, CDR2 SVGIG (reference sequence). Original handling: Nucleated cell number was recorded as an estimate derived from reference gene primer amplification. Libraries were prepared by immunoSEQ multiplex PCR; TCRdb keeps only in-frame clonotypes and omits some of them. The V and J calls and the clone size are those of that table, but D and trimming were determined from the DNA. The table has some 58,000 clones, 75% to 95% seen once.

Material: peripheral blood. This chain connects TRBV30 to TRBJ1-1; 8 bases match TRBD1. This receptor was identified in a man aged 40-49 years with acute or convalescent COVID-19. CDR3 DNA sequence: TGTGCCTGGAGGGACAGGGAAATTGGGGCTTTCTTT. This gives the protein CAWRDREIGAFF.